This T cell receptor beta chain is from a study of CXCR3 chemokines and chemotherapy response in bladder cancer. TCRdb reprocessed the PCR reads via MiXCR and lists one record per CDR3 protein. Among about 8,100 distinct CDR3 sequences, 10% to 15% were seen once, and the ten largest hold about 16%. Germline assignment: CDR1 SQVTM and CDR2 ANQGSEA. There are 10 residues in the CDR3. The V gene lost 7 bases and the J gene lost 15 bases, with 16 bases spanning the gap. This clonotype was seen ten or more times. The chain combines TRBV29-1 with TRBJ2-1, with D tentatively TRBD2 (7 bases). Sampling took place from a patient whose treatment included neoadjuvant chemotherapy. This clonotype was sampled from a human donor with bladder cancer that responded to neoadjuvant chemotherapy. The CDR3 DNA follows: TGCAGCGCAGAGCGGGACACTCGGTTCTTC. Translation gives CSAERDTRFF.